These T cell receptor beta chains were read from a single sample in a study of T cell clonotyping in hematopoietic cell transplantation. Using immunoSEQ multiplex PCR, the repertoire was profiled, and TCRdb retains in-frame clones only, with some absent. The sample yields 15,000 to 20,000 clones, 71% seen once. The sequenced material came from peripheral blood mononuclear cells. The receptors here all came from a woman in her sixties or seventies in good health. Some clones in this sample may be carry-over from other donors' samples. The CDR3 runs from the conserved cysteine through the conserved F or W. A D gene is named only where the DNA matches it firmly. Rows give clone size only sometimes, using once, few, many, or a class for an expanded clone.

>TRBV29-1|.|few|TRBJ2-2
TGCAGCGTCGGCCAGTTTATCGGGGAGCTGTTTTTT
CSVGQFIGELFF
>TRBV28|TRBD1|few|TRBJ1-5
TGTGCCGGCAGGGTCTACAGGGGGCTTAGCAATCAGCCCCAGCATTTT
CAGRVYRGLSNQPQHF
>TRBV30|TRBD1|.|TRBJ1-1
TGTGCCTGGAGGATTATACAGGGGTTACCAAACACTGAAGCTTTCTTT
CAWRIIQGLPNTEAFF
>TRBV30|.|.|TRBJ2-3
TGTGCCTGGGAGACCACAGATACGCAGTATTTT
CAWETTDTQYF
>TRBV6-6|.|once|TRBJ1-1
TGTGCCAGCACCAACTCGGGTGAAGCTTTCTTT
CASTNSGEAFF
>TRBV30|.|.|TRBJ1-3
TGTGCCTGGACCGCACCACCCGTCTTATCCTCTGGAAACACCATATATTTT
CAWTAPPVLSSGNTIYF
>TRBV19|TRBD1|.|TRBJ1-4
TGTGCCAGTAGTATGACCGGGACAGGGTATGAAAAACTGTTTTTT
CASSMTGTGYEKLFF
>TRBV4-3|.|once|TRBJ1-3
TGCGCCAGCAGCCAAGAGATATATTGGATCGGAAACACCATATATTTT
CASSQEIYWIGNTIYF
>TRBV5-5|.|.|TRBJ2-2
TGTGCCAGCAGCTCGGGCAGTGGCACCGGGGAGCTGTTTTTT
CASSSGSGTGELFF
>TRBV29-1|.|.|TRBJ1-2
TGCAGCGTAGGGAATTCCGATGGCTACACCTTC
CSVGNSDGYTF
>TRBV7-2|.|.|TRBJ2-7
TGTGCCAGCAGCGCCACCCAGGGGGGGTTCGCCTACGAGCAGTACTTC
CASSATQGGFAYEQYF
>TRBV7-9|.|.|TRBJ2-7
TGTGCCAGCAGCCCTACCAGGACAGCTTCCTACGAGCAGTACTTC
CASSPTRTASYEQYF
>TRBV19|TRBD2|few|TRBJ2-1
TGTGCCAGTAGATCTTTGAGCGGGGGGGCCTCTAGCTCCTACAATGAGCAGTTCTTC
CASRSLSGGASSSYNEQFF
>TRBV2|.|.|TRBJ1-5
TGTGCCAGCAGTGATTTGGGTTATAGCAATCAGCCCCAGCATTTT
CASSDLGYSNQPQHF
>TRBV30|.|once|TRBJ1-1
TGTGCCTGGAGTCTTCAATCCAGGGAGAGCACTGAAGCTTTCTTT
CAWSLQSRESTEAFF
>TRBV6-5|.|medium-sized|TRBJ2-2
TGTGCCAGCAGCCCTGGGGCGGGACCTGGGGAGCTGTTTTTT
CASSPGAGPGELFF
>TRBV19|.|few|TRBJ1-6
TGTGCCAGTAGTCTCCAGGGGTCAAATTCACCCCTCCACTTT
CASSLQGSNSPLHF
>TRBV2|TRBD1|.|TRBJ1-5
TGTGCCAGTTCTGGGACAGGGGGGGATCAGCCCCAGCATTTT
CASSGTGGDQPQHF
>TRBV25-1|.|once|TRBJ2-3
TGTGCCAGCAGTCCCCGACTGGGCACAGATACGCAGTATTTT
CASSPRLGTDTQYF
>TRBV29-1|.|.|TRBJ1-1
TGCAGCGGCCGCGATCCTGGCAGGGAAGGAGTCCCTGAAGCTTTCTTT
CSGRDPGREGVPEAFF
>TRBV6-1|.|.|TRBJ2-7
TGTGCCAGCAGCGAAAGGCCGGCAGGGACCTCCTACGAGCAGTACTTC
CASSERPAGTSYEQYF
>TRBV6-5|.|.|TRBJ2-6
TGTGCCAGCAGTTCCCCAGGGAGGGGGGCCAACGTCCTGACTTTC
CASSSPGRGANVLTF
>TRBV29-1|TRBD1|.|TRBJ1-2
TGCAGCGTTGATGGGACAGGAGCCTATGGCTACACCTTC
CSVDGTGAYGYTF
>TRBV2|.|.|TRBJ2-5
TGTGCCAGCAGTGAAGGCAACAATCAAGAGACCCAGTACTTC
CASSEGNNQETQYF
>TRBV6-5|.|.|TRBJ1-2
TGTGCCAGCAGTGCAGGGGACTCTAACTATGGCTACACCTTC
CASSAGDSNYGYTF
>TRBV6-6|.|.|TRBJ2-1
TGTGCCAGCAGTCCCCTGGGGGGACAGTACAATGAGCAGTTCTTC
CASSPLGGQYNEQFF
>TRBV7-2|.|few|TRBJ1-2
TGTGCCAGCAGCTTAGGAGCCGGGTTGGGTGGTAACTATGGCTACACCTTC
CASSLGAGLGGNYGYTF
>TRBV9|.|.|TRBJ2-1
TGTGCCAGCAGCGTAGGTAGCGAGAATGAGCAGTTCTTC
CASSVGSENEQFF
>TRBV27|.|once|TRBJ2-2
TGTGCCAGCAGTCCCGAAATAGGACAGAACCAGAACACCGGGGAGCTGTTTTTT
CASSPEIGQNQNTGELFF
>TRBV5-6|.|large|TRBJ2-7
TGTGCCAGCAGCTCGACAGGGAGGATATACGAGCAGTACTTC
CASSSTGRIYEQYF
>TRBV7-2|TRBD2|.|TRBJ2-2
TGTGCCAGCAGCTTGGGGGGGTTTAACACCGGGGAGCTGTTTTTT
CASSLGGFNTGELFF
>TRBV29-1|.|.|TRBJ2-7
TGCAGCGCCGAGGAGGGGATCTCCTACGAGCAGTACTTC
CSAEEGISYEQYF
>TRBV5-1|.|once|TRBJ2-7
TGCGCCAGCAGCTTGACCAGTGTGACGGATGAGCAGTACTTC
CASSLTSVTDEQYF
>TRBV29-1|.|.|TRBJ2-1
TGCAGCTTTGTAGGGCTCTACAATGAGCAGTTCTTC
CSFVGLYNEQFF
>TRBV19|TRBD1|once|TRBJ1-1
TGTGCCAGTAGTATAACAGGGGTGAACACTGAAGCTTTCTTT
CASSITGVNTEAFF
>TRBV29-1|TRBD2|.|TRBJ2-7
TGCAGCGTTGATCTAGCGGGGACCTACGAGCAGTACTTC
CSVDLAGTYEQYF
>TRBV23-1|.|.|TRBJ1-5
TGCGCCAGCATTGATAATCAGCCCCAGCATTTT
CASIDNQPQHF
>TRBV28|TRBD2|.|TRBJ2-7
TGTGCCAGCAGTTTGGGGAAGGCTAGCGGGAGTTACGAGCAGTACTTC
CASSLGKASGSYEQYF
>TRBV9|TRBD1|few|TRBJ1-5
TGTGCCAGCAGCGTGGGACAGGGGACGTCCCAGCATTTT
CASSVGQGTSQHF
>TRBV7-9|.|.|TRBJ2-6
TGTGCCAGCAGCTTGGCCCGAATTGGGAGCTCTGGGGCCAACGTCCTGACTTTC
CASSLARIGSSGANVLTF
>TRBV4-1|.|.|TRBJ2-1
TGCGCCAGCAGTCCAAGATACCAGACAGGACGGCAAAATGAGCAGTTCTTC
CASSPRYQTGRQNEQFF
>TRBV28|TRBD1|.|TRBJ1-2
TGTGCCAGCAGTCCCACAGGGGGGTATGGCTACACCTTC
CASSPTGGYGYTF
>TRBV29-1|.|.|TRBJ1-3
TGCAGCGTTGACGCGACAGGTTCTGGAAACACCATATATTTT
CSVDATGSGNTIYF
>TRBV7-2|.|few|TRBJ1-1
TGTGCCAGCAGCCCTGACCCCTCCCGCCGGACCCGATTGGACACTGAAGCTTTCTTT
CASSPDPSRRTRLDTEAFF
>TRBV30|TRBD2|.|TRBJ2-5
TGTGCCTGGAGTCTCATGATCGCCCGGAGCACTAGCGTACAAGAGACCCAGTACTTC
CAWSLMIARSTSVQETQYF
>TRBV29-1|.|few|TRBJ1-1
TGCAGCGTTGCCTTCAGGAACACTGAAGCTTTCTTT
CSVAFRNTEAFF
>TRBV6-4|.|.|TRBJ2-2
TGTGCCAGCAGTGAACGAGCCTCCACCGGGGAGCTGTTTTTT
CASSERASTGELFF
>TRBV2|TRBD2|.|TRBJ2-7
TGTGCCAGCAGTGAAGTTACTAGCGGGTCCTACGAGCAGTACTTC
CASSEVTSGSYEQYF
>TRBV29-1|.|few|TRBJ2-3
TGCAGCGTTGAAGCCGAATGGAATACGCAGTATTTT
CSVEAEWNTQYF
>TRBV6-1|TRBD1|.|TRBJ1-5
TGTGCCAGCCAGGACAGGGTCGATCAGCCCCAGCATTTT
CASQDRVDQPQHF
>TRBV5-5|.|.|TRBJ2-7
TGTGCCAGCAGCTTGGGGTGGGAGCAGAACGAGCAGTACTTC
CASSLGWEQNEQYF
>TRBV6-5|.|.|TRBJ1-1
TGTGCCAGCAGTTACGGGTGGAACACTGAAGCTTTCTTT
CASSYGWNTEAFF
>TRBV5-1|TRBD1|.|TRBJ2-5
TGCGCCAGCAGCTTGTTACAGGGGGGTACGACCCAGTACTTC
CASSLLQGGTTQYF